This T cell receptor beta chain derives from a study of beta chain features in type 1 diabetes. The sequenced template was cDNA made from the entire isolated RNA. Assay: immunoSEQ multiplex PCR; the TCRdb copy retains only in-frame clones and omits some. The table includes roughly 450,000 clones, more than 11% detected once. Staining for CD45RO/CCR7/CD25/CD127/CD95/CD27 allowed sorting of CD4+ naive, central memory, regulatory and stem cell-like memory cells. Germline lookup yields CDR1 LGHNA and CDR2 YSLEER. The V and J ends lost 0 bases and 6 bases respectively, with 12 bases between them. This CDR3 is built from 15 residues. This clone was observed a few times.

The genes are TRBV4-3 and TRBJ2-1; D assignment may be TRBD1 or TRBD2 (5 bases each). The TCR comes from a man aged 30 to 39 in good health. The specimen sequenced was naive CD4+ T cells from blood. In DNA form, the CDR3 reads TGCGCCAGCAGCCAAGAAGGGGTACTAGTCAATGAGCAGTTCTTC. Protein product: CASSQEGVLVNEQFF.